These 32 T cell receptor beta chains were all obtained from the same sample, sequenced in a study of cytomegalovirus exposure and HLA in healthy donors. With 60 Vbeta and 13 Jbeta primers, the PCR was carried out. The method was immunoSEQ multiplex PCR; TCRdb's version includes in-frame clones alone and lacks a portion of them. The table has around 180,000 clones, roughly 75% seen once; the top ten hold under 7.5%. The sample consisted of PBMCs. The receptors come from a man in his forties or fifties in good health and CMV-seronegative.

For this clone: The sample holds other DNA sequences that translate to the same CDR3. The DNA for the CDR3 is TGTGCCACCAGCAGAGACAGGGGCAATCAGCCCCAGCATTTT. Translation: CATSRDRGNQPQHF. V and J are TRBV15 and TRBJ1-5; maybe TRBD1 (5 bases). CDR3 size: 14 residues. Germline V gives CDR1 LNHNV, CDR2 YYDKDF (reference sequence). Trimming left V 0 bases short and J 2 bases short, with 5 bases between.

V gene TRBV5-1 combines with J gene TRBJ2-1, with TRBD2 matching 9 bases. CDR1 SGHRS and CDR2 YFSETQ come from the germline V gene. V dropped 4 bases and J dropped 8; count of bases not matched to a gene: 13. The CDR3 contains 16 residues. The CDR3 DNA sequence: TGCGCCAGCAGCCTTGCAGGAGGGACTAGCTTCGATGAGCAGTTCTTC. Translation gives CASSLAGGTSFDEQFF.

V and J are TRBV19 and TRBJ1-1, with a weak D call TRBD1 (6 bases). In germline, CDR1 is LNHDA, CDR2 SQIVND (reference sequence). V lost 5 bases, J lost 5 bases, and 21 bases lay in between. The CDR3 extends over 16 amino acids. The CDR3 protein is CASSPRQEDRSTEAFF. The CDR3 nucleotides read TGTGCCAGTAGTCCACGACAGGAGGATAGGTCAACTGAAGCTTTCTTT.

The chain has TRBV2 and TRBJ2-2; D might be TRBD2 (6 bases). V lost 0 bases, J lost 6 bases, and 14 bases lay in between. The CDR3 totals 16 residues. Looked up from germline, CDR1 is SNHLY and CDR2 is FYNNEI. CDR3 nucleotides: TGTGCCAGCAGTGAAGCAGGAGGGTTTAGCTCCGGGGAGCTGTTTTTT. This sequence encodes CASSEAGGFSSGELFF.

This clone was seen only a few times. The J gene is TRBJ1-6, the V gene TRBV5-4; TRBD1 is a possible D gene (5 bases). CDR3 size: 14 residues. Germline-derived CDR1 and CDR2 are SGHNT and YYREEE (reference sequence). Trimming removed 6 bases at V and 8 bases at J, with 15 bases between. CDR3 loop: CASTSGGVDSPLHF. The CDR3 nucleotides are TGTGCCAGCACCTCCGGGGGAGTTGATTCACCCCTCCACTTT.

The chain employs TRBV9 and TRBJ2-5, with 7 bases that match TRBD2. The closer fit of TRBJ2-7 to the DNA end suggests the J call may be wrong. The CDR3 has 14 residues. Germline lookup yields CDR1 SGDLS and CDR2 YYNGEE. This CDR3 is CASSVERGEGEQYF. The CDR3 DNA sequence: TGTGCCAGCAGCGTAGAGCGGGGTGAGGGCGAGCAGTACTTC.

This clone was observed a single time. The chain is built from TRBV5-1 and TRBJ2-3; the D gene is possibly TRBD2 (6 bases). Trimming stripped 0 bases from V and 3 bases from J, with 11 bases between. In germline, CDR1 is SGHRS, CDR2 YFSETQ. The CDR3 runs to 15 residues. The CDR3 region has the DNA TGCGCCAGCAGCTTGGATCCGGGGGTAACAGATACGCAGTATTTT. Translating it yields CASSLDPGVTDTQYF.

V and J are TRBV5-5 and TRBJ2-7, with 7 bases matching TRBD1. The CDR3 covers 16 residues. With V trimmed by 0 bases and J by 2 bases, 8 bases remained unmatched. Per the germline V gene, CDR1 is SGHKS and CDR2 is YYEKEE (reference sequence). The CDR3 spells CASSLAPGQTPYEQYF. CDR3 nucleotide sequence: TGTGCCAGCAGCTTGGCCCCGGGACAGACACCCTACGAGCAGTACTTC.

The J gene is TRBJ1-6, the V gene TRBV19; the D is unclear. Trimming left V 4 bases short and J 0 bases short, with 10 bases between. The CDR3 has 16 amino acids. The germline V gene has CDR1 LNHDA and CDR2 SQIVND (reference sequence). CDR3 sequence (DNA): TGTGCCAGTAGTAGGGGAGGGAGCTCCTATAATTCACCCCTCCACTTT. It yields the protein CASSRGGSSYNSPLHF.

This clone was seen a few times. The chain couples TRBV5-1 to TRBJ2-1, with TRBD2 identical over 7 bases. Trimming at V came to 0 bases and at J to 0 bases, leaving 3 bases not matched to a gene. Germline V gives CDR1 SGHRS, CDR2 YFSETQ. This CDR3 region has 16 residues. In nucleotides, the CDR3 is TGCGCCAGCAGCTTGGGCGGGGGATCCTCCTACAATGAGCAGTTCTTC. Protein: CASSLGGGSSYNEQFF.

V gene TRBV6-1 combines with J gene TRBJ1-1, with D possibly being TRBD1 (5 bases). Trimming shortened V by 7 bases and J by 1 base, and 10 bases separated the two germline ends. CDR3 length: 13 amino acids. Germline assignment: CDR1 MNHNS and CDR2 SASEGT. The CDR3 DNA follows: TGTGCCAGCATTATTGGACAGAACACTGAAGCTTTCTTT. Its protein product is CASIIGQNTEAFF.

This clone has just one count. This chain connects TRBV4-3 to TRBJ2-7, with TRBD1 matching 7 bases. Germline assignment: CDR1 LGHNA and CDR2 YSLEER. V trimming: 1 base; J trimming: 3 bases; junction bases outside the gene matches: 6. This CDR3 has 15 amino acids. CDR3 loop: CASSQGTGLGYEQYF. CDR3 nucleotide sequence: TGCGCCAGCAGCCAAGGGACAGGTTTAGGCTACGAGCAGTACTTC.

With respect to this clone: Its ends do not fully match the called genes, so a read error is possible. The chain links TRBV5-1 to TRBJ2-5; 16 bases line up with TRBD2. The CDR3 extends over 15 amino acids. The germline V gene encodes CDR1 SGHRS and CDR2 YFSETQ. The CDR3 coding sequence is TGCGCCAACAGCTCGGGACTAGCGGGGGGGGAGACCCAGTACTTC. Its protein product is CANSSGLAGGETQYF. Based on the CDR3 plus reference TRBV5-1 and TRBJ2-5, the full variable domain is KAGVTQTPRYLIKTRGQQVTLSCSPISGHRSVSWYQQTPGQGLQFLFEYFSETQRNKGNFPGRFSGRQFSNSRSEMNVSTLELGDSALYLCANSSGLAGGETQYFGPGTRLLVL.

This rearrangement joins TRBV2 to TRBJ2-6, with D perhaps TRBD2 (5 bases). Trimming shortened V by 3 bases and J by 2 bases, and 8 bases separated the two germline ends. Germline V gives CDR1 SNHLY, CDR2 FYNNEI. The CDR3 length is 15 residues. This chain's CDR3 is CASSDLAAGANVLTF. In nucleotides, the CDR3 is TGTGCCAGCAGTGACCTAGCCGCTGGGGCCAACGTCCTGACTTTC.

V is TRBV4-1 and J is TRBJ2-2; TRBD1 agrees at 12 bases. CDR1 is MGHRA, CDR2 YSYEKL, per germline. CDR3 length equals 16 residues. With V trimmed by 0 bases and J by 7 bases, 3 bases remained unmatched. CDR3 sequence reads: CASSQEGQGAGGELFF. DNA of the CDR3: TGCGCCAGCAGCCAAGAGGGACAGGGGGCCGGCGGGGAGCTGTTTTTT.

The chain joins TRBV4-3 to TRBJ1-4; D gene ambiguous. The CDR3 is 17 amino acids. Germline V gene sequence: CDR1 LGHNA, CDR2 YSLEER. Trimming took 0 bases from V and 0 from J, leaving 11 bases between them. The CDR3: CASSQDMRIATNEKLFF. CDR3 DNA sequence: TGCGCCAGCAGCCAAGATATGCGGATAGCAACTAATGAAAAACTGTTTTTT.

The chain employs TRBV9 and TRBJ1-3; D unclear. The CDR3 length is 16 residues. CDR1 is SGDLS, CDR2 YYNGEE, per germline. Trimming took 3 bases from V and 0 from J, leaving 13 bases between them. The DNA of the CDR3 is TGTGCCAGCAGCGGCGGCCGTCAGAGCTCTGGAAACACCATATATTTT. This gives the protein CASSGGRQSSGNTIYF.

Here the CDR3 DNA reads TGTGCCAGCAGTTACGAGCGGGGGGGCCTCAATGAGCAGTTCTTC. Translation: CASSYERGGLNEQFF. The V gene is TRBV2, the J gene TRBJ2-1, with TRBD2 identical over 10 bases. Losses at the gene ends were 5 bases for V and 6 bases for J; bases not matched to a gene: 7. Germline values: CDR1 SNHLY, CDR2 FYNNEI. There are 15 residues in the CDR3.

The chain has TRBV7-8 and TRBJ1-2; 7 positions agree with TRBD1. This CDR3 comprises 14 residues. Germline trimming cut 1 base from V and 3 bases from J; bases unmatched to any gene: 2. CDR1 and CDR2 (germline): SGHVS, FQNEAQ. This CDR3 reads CASSLGGQDYGYTF. The CDR3 DNA reads TGTGCCAGCAGCTTAGGAGGACAGGACTATGGCTACACCTTC.

The rearrangement links TRBV7-3 to TRBJ1-1; D is undetermined. Per germline, CDR1 SGHTA and CDR2 FQGTGA. The CDR3 has 13 amino acids. Trimming cost V 5 bases and J 0 bases, with 7 bases left between them. DNA of the CDR3: TGTGCCAGCAGCCCGACATTGAACACTGAAGCTTTCTTT. The encoded protein is CASSPTLNTEAFF. Drawing the rest from reference TRBV7-3 and TRBJ1-1, the complete variable domain is GAGVSQTPSNKVTEKGKYVELRCDPISGHTALYWYRQSLGQGPEFLIYFQGTGAADDSGLPNDRFFAVRPEGSVSTLKIQRTERGDSAVYLCASSPTLNTEAFFGQGTRLTVV.

This clone was detected only a few times. V and J are TRBV5-1 and TRBJ2-1, with 14 bases matching TRBD2. CDR3 length equals 15 residues. In germline, CDR1 is SGHRS, CDR2 YFSETQ. Unmatched junction bases numbered 4, after V lost 4 bases and J lost 7 bases. The CDR3 loop reads CASSHGLAGGNEQFF. CDR3 in DNA: TGCGCCAGCAGCCACGGACTAGCGGGGGGTAATGAGCAGTTCTTC.

The chain couples TRBV5-6 to TRBJ2-7, with TRBD2 as a possible D gene (6 bases). The CDR3 has 16 amino acids. Germline V gene sequence: CDR1 SGHDT, CDR2 YYEEEE. V was cut by 5 bases and J by 0 bases, with 18 bases left in between. Here the CDR3 reads CASRPGTGLSSYEQYF. CDR3 DNA: TGTGCCAGCAGACCGGGGACTGGGCTTAGCTCCTACGAGCAGTACTTC.

Here the CDR3 reads CASSGLAGGSKTQYF. CDR3 DNA: TGTGCCAGCAGCGGACTAGCGGGGGGTTCGAAGACCCAGTACTTC. V and J are TRBV11-2 and TRBJ2-5, with 14 positions matching TRBD2. CDR1 and CDR2 (germline): SGHAT, FQNNGV. Trimming cost V 5 bases and J 6 bases; bases outside gene matches: 5. The length of the CDR3 is 15 residues.

The sample holds one count of this clone. This CDR3 fails to terminate in the conserved phenylalanine or tryptophan, so it likely reflects a read error. CDR3 nucleotides: TGTGCCAGCAGCTCGATTAGACAGGGATCGTATGGCTACACCCTC. Protein product: CASSSIRQGSYGYTL. The gene calls are TRBV28 and TRBJ1-2; 7 bases fit TRBD1. J gave up 5 bases and V 6 bases, and 12 bases lay outside the gene matches. The CDR3 has 15 residues. CDR1 MDHEN and CDR2 SYDVKM come from the germline V gene.

The chain uses TRBV12-5 and TRBJ1-5; 7 positions match TRBD1. The CDR3 consists of 13 residues. J lost 2 bases, V lost 7 bases, and 2 bases had no gene match. Germline V gene sequence: CDR1 LGHNT, CDR2 FRNRAP. CDR3 DNA sequence: TGTGCTAGTGCTGGGACAGGCAATCAGCCCCAGCATTTT. Its translation is CASAGTGNQPQHF. Full variable domain (outside the CDR3, taken from reference TRBV12-5 and TRBJ1-5): DARVTQTPRHKVTEMGQEVTMRCQPILGHNTVFWYRQTMMQGLELLAYFRNRAPLDDSGMPKDRFSAEMPDATLATLKIQPSEPRDSAVYFCASAGTGNQPQHFGDGTRLSIL.

This rearrangement joins TRBV5-1 to TRBJ1-2; possible D gene TRBD1, 6 bases. This CDR3 is 14 amino acids long. V lost 4 bases and J lost 4, with 14 bases in between. CDR1 SGHRS and CDR2 YFSETQ come from the germline V gene. Here the CDR3 reads CASSLAGEIYGYTF. Here the CDR3 DNA reads TGCGCCAGCAGCCTGGCAGGGGAGATCTATGGCTACACCTTC.

This clone was found a few times. This chain joins TRBV7-2 and TRBJ2-5, with TRBD2 identical over 10 bases. This CDR3 is 14 amino acids long. With 2 bases clipped from V and 3 bases from J, the junction kept 0 bases outside the gene matches. CDR1 SGHTA and CDR2 FQGNSA come from the germline V gene. The DNA of the CDR3 is TGTGCCAGCAGCTTAACTAGCGGGAAAGAGACCCAGTACTTC. The encoded protein is CASSLTSGKETQYF. Full variable domain (rest looked up from reference TRBV7-2 and TRBJ2-5): GAGVSQSPSNKVTEKGKDVELRCDPISGHTALYWYRQSLGQGLEFLIYFQGNSAPDKSGLPSDRFSAERTGGSVSTLTIQRTQQEDSAVYLCASSLTSGKETQYFGPGTRLLVL.

This rearrangement joins TRBV7-9 to TRBJ1-3; D is possibly TRBD1 (5 bases). The CDR3 is 13 amino acids. Germline V CDR1 and CDR2: SEHNR, FQNEAQ (reference sequence). Deletions cut 3 bases from V and 4 bases from J, with 7 bases between. CDR3 nucleotides: TGTGCCAGCAGCTTCGGGGGAGGAAACACCATATATTTT. Translation gives CASSFGGGNTIYF. The whole variable domain, filled in from reference TRBV7-9 and TRBJ1-3, reads DTGVSQNPRHKITKRGQNVTFRCDPISEHNRLYWYRQTLGQGPEFLTYFQNEAQLEKSRLLSDRFSAERPKGSFSTLEIQRTEQGDSAMYLCASSFGGGNTIYFGEGSWLTVV.

The CDR3 loop reads CASSLGGGTTDTQYF. As DNA, the CDR3 is TGCGCCAGCAGCTTAGGTGGAGGGACTACAGATACGCAGTATTTT. This sequence joins TRBV5-1 and TRBJ2-3, with D possibly matching TRBD2 (6 bases). There are 15 residues in the CDR3. Germline V CDR1 and CDR2: SGHRS, YFSETQ. Trimming removed 2 bases from V and 3 bases from J, with 13 bases in between. The variable domain in full, with the rest retrieved from reference TRBV5-1 and TRBJ2-3, is KAGVTQTPRYLIKTRGQQVTLSCSPISGHRSVSWYQQTPGQGLQFLFEYFSETQRNKGNFPGRFSGRQFSNSRSEMNVSTLELGDSALYLCASSLGGGTTDTQYFGPGTRLTVL.

This clone was seen only a few times. The gene calls are TRBV29-1 and TRBJ2-1; 9 nucleotides line up with TRBD2. Germline values: CDR1 SQVTM, CDR2 ANQGSEA. This CDR3 has 14 residues. V lost 2 bases, J lost 5 bases, and 4 bases stayed unmatched. The CDR3 region has the DNA TGCAGCGTTGAAAAAGCGGGAGGTGACAATGAGCAGTTCTTC. Amino acids: CSVEKAGGDNEQFF.

The chain couples TRBV5-5 to TRBJ1-2, with 8 bases aligning to TRBD1. V lost 2 bases and J lost 5; bases outside the gene matches: 11. CDR1 SGHKS and CDR2 YYEKEE come from the germline V gene (reference sequence). The CDR3 extends over 16 amino acids. The CDR3 region is CASSLVPQGAGYGYTF. In DNA, the CDR3 is TGTGCCAGCAGCTTAGTCCCCCAGGGGGCAGGGTATGGCTACACCTTC. The whole variable domain, filled in from reference TRBV5-5 and TRBJ1-2, reads DAGVTQSPTHLIKTRGQQVTLRCSPISGHKSVSWYQQVLGQGPQFIFQYYEKEERGRGNFPDRFSARQFPNYSSELNVNALLLGDSALYLCASSLVPQGAGYGYTFGSGTRLTVV.

The chain has TRBV6-6 and TRBJ1-5; D ambiguous. Germline-derived CDR1 and CDR2 are MNHNY and SVGAGI (reference sequence). With 7 bases removed from V and 3 bases from J, the gap between germline ends came to 13 bases. The CDR3 spans 14 residues. CDR3 sequence (DNA): TGTGCCAGCACCCGGGGATTTTTCAATCAGCCCCAGCATTTT. It translates to CASTRGFFNQPQHF.